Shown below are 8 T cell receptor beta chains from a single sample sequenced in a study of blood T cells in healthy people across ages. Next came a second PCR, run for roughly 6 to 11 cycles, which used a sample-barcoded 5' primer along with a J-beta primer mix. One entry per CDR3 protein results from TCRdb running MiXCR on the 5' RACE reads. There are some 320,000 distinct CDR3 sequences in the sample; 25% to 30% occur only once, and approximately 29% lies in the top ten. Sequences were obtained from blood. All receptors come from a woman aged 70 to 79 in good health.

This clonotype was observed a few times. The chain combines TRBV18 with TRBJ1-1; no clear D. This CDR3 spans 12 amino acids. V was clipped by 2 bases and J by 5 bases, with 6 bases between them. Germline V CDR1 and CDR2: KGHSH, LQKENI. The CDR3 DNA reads TGTGCCAGCTCACCATTCTCAACTGAAGCTTTCTTT. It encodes CASSPFSTEAFF.

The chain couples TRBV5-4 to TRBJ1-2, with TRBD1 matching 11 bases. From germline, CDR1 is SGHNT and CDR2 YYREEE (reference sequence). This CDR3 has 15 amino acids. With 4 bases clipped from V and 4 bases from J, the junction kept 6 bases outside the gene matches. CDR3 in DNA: TGTGCCAGCAGCCCCGCCGGGACAGGGGGCTATGGCTACACCTTC. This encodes CASSPAGTGGYGYTF.

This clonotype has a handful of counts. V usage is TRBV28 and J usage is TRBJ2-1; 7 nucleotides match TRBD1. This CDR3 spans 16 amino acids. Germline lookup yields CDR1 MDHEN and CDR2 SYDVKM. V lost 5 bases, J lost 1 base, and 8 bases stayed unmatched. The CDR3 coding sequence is TGTGCCAGCAGTATACAGGGGACCTCTTCCTACAATGAGCAGTTCTTC. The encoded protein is CASSIQGTSSYNEQFF.

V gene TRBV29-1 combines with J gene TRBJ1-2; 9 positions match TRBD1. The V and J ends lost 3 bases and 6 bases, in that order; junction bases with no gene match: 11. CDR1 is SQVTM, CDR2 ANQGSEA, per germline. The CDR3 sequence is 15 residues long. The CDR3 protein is CSVDRPGQGRDGYTF. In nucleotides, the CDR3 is TGCAGCGTTGACCGTCCGGGACAGGGTCGTGATGGCTACACCTTC.

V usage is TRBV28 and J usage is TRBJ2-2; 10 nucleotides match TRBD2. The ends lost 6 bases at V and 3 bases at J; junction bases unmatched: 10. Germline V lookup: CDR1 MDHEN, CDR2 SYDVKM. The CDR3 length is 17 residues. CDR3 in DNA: TGTGCCAGCAGCTCACCAGCGGGGGGGCCAGACACCGGGGAGCTGTTTTTT. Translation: CASSSPAGGPDTGELFF. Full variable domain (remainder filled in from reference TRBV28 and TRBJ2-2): DVKVTQSSRYLVKRTGEKVFLECVQDMDHENMFWYRQDPGLGLRLIYFSYDVKMKEKGDIPEGYSVSREKKERFSLILESASTNQTSMYLCASSSPAGGPDTGELFFGEGSRLTVL.

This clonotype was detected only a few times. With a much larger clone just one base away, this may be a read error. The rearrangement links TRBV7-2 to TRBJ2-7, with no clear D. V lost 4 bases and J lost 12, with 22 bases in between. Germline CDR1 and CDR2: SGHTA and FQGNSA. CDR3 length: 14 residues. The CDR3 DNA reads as TGTGCCAGCAGCTCCCAAGTCTCGACTGGAATGCGGTACTTC. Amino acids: CASSSQVSTGMRYF.

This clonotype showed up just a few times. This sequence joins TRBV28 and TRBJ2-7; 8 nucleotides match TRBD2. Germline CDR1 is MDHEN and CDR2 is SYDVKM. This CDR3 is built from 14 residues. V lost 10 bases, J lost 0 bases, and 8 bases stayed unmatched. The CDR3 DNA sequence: TGTGCCATACAGGGCGGGGGGATCTCCTACGAGCAGTACTTC. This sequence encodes CAIQGGGISYEQYF.

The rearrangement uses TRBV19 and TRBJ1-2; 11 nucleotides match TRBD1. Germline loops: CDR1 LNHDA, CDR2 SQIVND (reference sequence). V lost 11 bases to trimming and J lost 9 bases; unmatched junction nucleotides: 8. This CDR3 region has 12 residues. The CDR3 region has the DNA TGTGCCGGTAAAGGGACAGGGGGAAGCTACACCTTC. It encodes CAGKGTGGSYTF.